This TCR beta chain stems from a study of control samples from healthy donors and cancer patients. CDR3 length: 16 residues. Germline lookup yields CDR1 SGDLS and CDR2 YYNGEE. V lost 2 bases, J lost 0 bases, and 13 bases lay in between. Assay: immunoSEQ multiplex PCR; the TCRdb copy retains only in-frame clones and omits some. Of around 90,000 clones in the sample, just under 85% were seen once. Sequences were obtained from blood. The receptor comes from a young man in good health. The V call is TRBV9, the J call TRBJ2-3; D possibly corresponds to TRBD1 (5 bases). CDR3 nucleotide sequence: TGTGCCAGCAGCGTGGCGGACACAACTAGCACAGATACGCAGTATTTT. Encoded protein: CASSVADTTSTDTQYF.